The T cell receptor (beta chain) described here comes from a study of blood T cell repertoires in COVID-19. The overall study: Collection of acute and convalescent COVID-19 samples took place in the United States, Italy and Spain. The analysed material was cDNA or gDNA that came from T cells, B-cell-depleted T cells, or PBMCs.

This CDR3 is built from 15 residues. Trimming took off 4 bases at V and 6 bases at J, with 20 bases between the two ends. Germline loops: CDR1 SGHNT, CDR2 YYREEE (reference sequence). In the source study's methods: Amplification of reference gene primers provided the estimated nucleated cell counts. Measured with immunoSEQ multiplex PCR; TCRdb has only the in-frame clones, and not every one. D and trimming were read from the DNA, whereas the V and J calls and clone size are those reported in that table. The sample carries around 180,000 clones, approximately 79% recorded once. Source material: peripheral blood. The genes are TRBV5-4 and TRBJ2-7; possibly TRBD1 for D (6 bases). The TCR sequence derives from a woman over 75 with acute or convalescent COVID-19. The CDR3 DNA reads TGTGCCAGCAGCACTGAAACCTCTACAGGGAGCGAGCAGTACTTC. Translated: CASSTETSTGSEQYF.